This T cell receptor (beta chain) comes out of a study of blood T cell repertoires in COVID-19. About the research overall: Italy, Spain and the United States were the sources of the convalescent and acute COVID-19 samples.

This table comes from immunoSEQ multiplex PCR, and its TCRdb copy is limited to in-frame clones, with some not included. Altogether 300,000 to 400,000 clones are present, about 86% being singletons, with the ten largest covering 7% to 7.5%. The Seattle site enrolled patients during active infection and followed them longitudinally. The CDR3 covers 19 residues. CDR1 and CDR2 from the germline V gene are SNHLY and FYNNEI. V shed 5 bases and J 5 bases; nucleotides not matched to a gene: 17. This receptor was obtained from a woman in her sixties or seventies with COVID-19, enrolled during active disease. The rearrangement joins TRBV2 to TRBJ2-5; 13 bases are shared with TRBD2. Sequences were obtained from peripheral blood. CDR3 in DNA: TGTGCCAGCAGTCCTTACGGGACTAGCGGGGCCGGAGGAATGGAGACCCAGTACTTC. Its translation: CASSPYGTSGAGGMETQYF.